This T cell receptor beta chain was profiled in a study of blood T cell repertoires in COVID-19. In the study overall: Acute-phase and convalescent COVID-19 samples originated in the United States, Italy and Spain.

Germline lookup yields CDR1 LGHDT and CDR2 YNNKEL (reference sequence). The CDR3 has 14 amino acids. V was pared by 4 bases and J by 1 base, with 9 bases between. Assay used: immunoSEQ multiplex PCR; TCRdb lists only in-frame clones, some missing. This sample has 45,000 to 65,000 clones, with 85% to 95% found just once. V usage is TRBV3-1 (or the pseudogene TRBV3-2) and J usage is TRBJ2-3; possible D gene TRBD2, 6 bases. The sequence derives from a man aged 50 to 59 with acute or convalescent COVID-19. Material for sequencing was peripheral blood. CDR3 amino acids: CASSLSGGTDTQYF. DNA of the CDR3: TGTGCCAGCAGCCTCTCGGGGGGCACAGATACGCAGTATTTT.